The TCR beta chain described here comes from a study of Graves' ophthalmopathy and Graves' hyperthyroidism. The table lists this clonotype with many counts. This CDR3 has 15 amino acids. Germline V gene sequence: CDR1 DFQATT, CDR2 SNEGSKA (reference sequence). The V and J ends lost 0 bases and 1 base respectively, with 10 bases between them. RNA transcripts were the template, and TCR beta CDR3 regions were amplified from them. RT-PCR was first run with HTBI primers, then multiplex PCR in a second round. One entry per CDR3 protein, called by TCRdb with MiXCR from the multiplex PCR reads. The table lists about 390,000 distinct CDR3 sequences, 15% of them singletons.

The sample consisted of peripheral blood. V and J are TRBV20-1 and TRBJ2-4; tentative D call: TRBD2 (6 bases). The TCR comes from a woman in her late teens or twenties with stable Graves' hyperthyroidism. The DNA of the CDR3 is TGCAGTGCTAGAGATGTTCGGGGGGCCAAAAACATTCAGTACTTC. As protein: CSARDVRGAKNIQYF.